This record concerns one T cell receptor beta chain sequence. This specimen comes from a study of blood T cell repertoires in COVID-19. The germline gives CDR1 MNHNS, CDR2 SASEGT. Trimming took 1 base from V and 7 from J; bases not matched to a gene: 13. This CDR3 comprises 17 residues. Measured with immunoSEQ multiplex PCR; TCRdb has only the in-frame clones, and not every one. In the table there are some 99,000 clones, roughly 80% of which are singletons. The receptor was isolated from a woman aged 80 or over with acute or convalescent COVID-19. Sample: peripheral blood. The chain carries TRBV6-1 and TRBJ2-3, with 8 nucleotides matching TRBD1. The CDR3, as DNA: TGTGCCAGCAGTGAAGACGGGACAGGAGCTAGCAGGTATACGCAGTATTTT. Protein: CASSEDGTGASRYTQYF.